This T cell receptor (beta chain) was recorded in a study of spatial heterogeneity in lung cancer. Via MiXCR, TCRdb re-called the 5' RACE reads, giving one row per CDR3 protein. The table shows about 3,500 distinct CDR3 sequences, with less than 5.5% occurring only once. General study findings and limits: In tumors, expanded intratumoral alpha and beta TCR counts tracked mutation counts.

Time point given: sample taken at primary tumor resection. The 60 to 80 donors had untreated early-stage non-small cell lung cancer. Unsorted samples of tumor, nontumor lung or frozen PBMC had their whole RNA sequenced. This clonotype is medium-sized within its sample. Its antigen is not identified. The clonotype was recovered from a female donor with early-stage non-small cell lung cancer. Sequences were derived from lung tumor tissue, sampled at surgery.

The CDR3: CASSPNGGAGGEQFF. The DNA of the CDR3 is TGTGCCAGCAGCCCCAACGGGGGGGCTGGCGGGGAGCAGTTCTTC. The rearrangement joins TRBV7-2 to TRBJ2-1, with 8 positions matching TRBD2. This CDR3 comprises 15 residues. Germline CDR1 and CDR2: SGHTA and FQGNSA. The J segment lost 10 bases and the V segment lost 5 bases, leaving 13 bases of the junction unmatched. The variable domain in full, with the rest retrieved from reference TRBV7-2 and TRBJ2-1, is GAGVSQSPSNKVTEKGKDVELRCDPISGHTALYWYRQSLGQGLEFLIYFQGNSAPDKSGLPSDRFSAERTGGSVSTLTIQRTQQEDSAVYLCASSPNGGAGGEQFFGPGTRLTVL.